Listed below are T cell receptor beta chains from one sample, sequenced in a study of cytomegalovirus exposure and HLA in healthy donors. Using immunoSEQ multiplex PCR, the repertoire was profiled, and TCRdb retains in-frame clones only, with some absent. Of 150,000 to 200,000 clones in the sample, about 71% were seen once. Sequences were obtained from PBMCs. The receptors were gathered from a man in his fifties in good health and CMV-seronegative. Both conserved end residues are part of each CDR3. D genes are given only for firm matches. Part of the rows lack a size; the others show once, few, many or a class for expanded clones.

V gene	J gene	clone size	D gene	CDR3 DNA	CDR3 protein
TRBV2	TRBJ1-5	NA	TRBD1	TGTGCCAGCAGTGGTAACAGGGGGCGCGTCGTTGACAATCAGCCCCAGCATTTT	CASSGNRGRVVDNQPQHF
TRBV7-2	TRBJ2-2	NA	NA	TGTGCCAGCAGCGTGACTAGGACCGGGGAGCTGTTTTTT	CASSVTRTGELFF
TRBV7-8	TRBJ2-1	NA	TRBD1	TGTGCCAGCAGCGGGACAGGGGGGAACAATGAGCAGTTCTTC	CASSGTGGNNEQFF
TRBV7-2	TRBJ2-5	NA	NA	TGTGCCAGCAGCTTGTTAAGGGGGTACCAAGAGACCCAGTACTTC	CASSLLRGYQETQYF
TRBV7-9	TRBJ1-2	NA	TRBD1	TGTGCCAGCAGCAGGGACAGGGGAGAAGGCTATGGCTACACCTTC	CASSRDRGEGYGYTF
TRBV6-5	TRBJ1-2	NA	TRBD1	TGTGCCAGCAGCCTTGGGGGGACAGCTTATGGCTACACCTTC	CASSLGGTAYGYTF
TRBV2	TRBJ2-5	once	NA	TGTGCCAGCAGTGAAGGTGAAGGGGCCCCCGAGACCCAGTACTTC	CASSEGEGAPETQYF
TRBV28	TRBJ1-4	NA	TRBD1	TGTGCCAGCAGTTTGGGAGGACAGGGTAATGAAAAACTGTTTTTT	CASSLGGQGNEKLFF
TRBV19	TRBJ1-2	NA	NA	TGTGCCAGTAGTATAGTGGAGGGGTTTGGCTACACCTTC	CASSIVEGFGYTF
TRBV5-1	TRBJ1-1	few	TRBD1	TGCGCCAGCAACAGATTGGGACAGGGGAACACTGAAGCTTTCTTT	CASNRLGQGNTEAFF
TRBV18	TRBJ1-2	NA	NA	TGTGCCAGCTCACCGGCAGGGGCGGACTATGGCTACACCTTC	CASSPAGADYGYTF
TRBV5-1	TRBJ2-7	NA	TRBD1	TGCGCCAGCAGCCCCTGGACAGGAAAGGGATCCTACGAGCAGTACTTC	CASSPWTGKGSYEQYF
TRBV4-2	TRBJ2-5	NA	TRBD2	TGTGCCAGCAGCCAAGCGGTCGGCGGGGGTTTCCAAGAGACCCAGTACTTC	CASSQAVGGGFQETQYF
TRBV25-1	TRBJ2-3	once	NA	TGTGCCAGCAGCCCCGGGACAAAAAGCACAGATACGCAGTATTTT	CASSPGTKSTDTQYF
TRBV18	TRBJ2-7	NA	TRBD1	TGTGCCAGCTCGGGACAGGGGGGTGGCGAGCAGTACTTC	CASSGQGGGEQYF
TRBV7-2	TRBJ2-7	NA	TRBD1	TGTGCCAGCAGCTTAAACGGACAGGCTACTTCCTACGAGCAGTACTTC	CASSLNGQATSYEQYF
TRBV10-1	TRBJ1-2	NA	NA	TGCGCCAGCAGTGAGTTCTCCGGCGGTGGCTACACCTTC	CASSEFSGGGYTF
TRBV5-1	TRBJ1-1	medium-sized	NA	TGCGCCAGCAGCCCGAGCAGGGCTGATGAAGCTTTCTTT	CASSPSRADEAFF
TRBV25-1	TRBJ2-7	once	TRBD1	TGTGCCAGCAGCTTCCGGACAGGTTACTCCTACGAGCAGTACTTC	CASSFRTGYSYEQYF
TRBV5-4	TRBJ2-7	NA	NA	TGTGCCAGCAGCTTAGGCCAGGCGACCTCTTACGAGCAGTACTTC	CASSLGQATSYEQYF